This TCR beta chain was recorded in a study of response to subunit inactivated influenza vaccine. The V segment lost 2 bases and the J segment 7 bases; nucleotides outside the gene matches: 3. CDR1 SGDLS and CDR2 YYNGEE come from the germline V gene. The CDR3 covers 13 residues. Each CDR3 protein is one row after TCRdb ran MiXCR on the RT-PCR reads. The table lists over 750,000 distinct CDR3 sequences, about 20% of them singletons. The source was PBMCs from blood, collected more than 4 days after vaccination. The chain couples TRBV9 to TRBJ2-1; TRBD1 matches at 7 bases. The source of this sequence is a middle-aged man who received an inactivated influenza vaccine. DNA for the CDR3: TGTGCCAGCAGCGTTACAGGGGTAAATGAGCAGTTCTTC. Amino acids: CASSVTGVNEQFF.